The rows below give T cell receptor beta chains drawn from one sample of a study of T cells in Graves' hyperthyroidism and ophthalmopathy. TCRdb used MiXCR to reprocess the multiplex PCR reads, holding one entry per CDR3 protein. This table holds 500,000 to 600,000 distinct CDR3 sequences, about 20% found once. Sequenced: blood. The receptors come from a man in his forties with Graves' ophthalmopathy. Both conserved end residues are part of each CDR3. Each record gives: D gene, J gene, V gene, clone size, CDR3 protein, CDR3 DNA. D genes are given only for firm matches. Clone size is given for some rows only: seen once, a few or many times, or a class if the clone is expanded.

>.|TRBJ1-5|TRBV6-6|.
CASSSSESSNQPQHF
TGTGCCAGCAGTTCCTCGGAAAGTAGCAATCAGCCCCAGCATTTT
>.|TRBJ1-4|TRBV7-7|.
CASSTLDGPNEKLFF
TGTGCTAGCAGCACCCTGGACGGGCCTAATGAAAAACTGTTTTTT
>TRBD2|TRBJ2-3|TRBV2|many
CASRTGLASSDTQYF
TGTGCCAGCAGGACGGGACTAGCGTCTTCAGATACGCAGTATTTT
>TRBD1|TRBJ1-1|TRBV4-1|many
CASSHTQGAFTEAFF
TGCGCCAGCAGCCATACCCAGGGGGCATTTACTGAAGCTTTCTTT
>.|TRBJ2-7|TRBV6-1|few
CASSLRRETAEQYF
TGTGCCAGCAGTCTGCGCAGGGAGACTGCCGAGCAGTACTTC
>TRBD1|TRBJ1-3|TRBV12-3/TRBV12-4|.
CASSSMTGPSGNTIYF
TGTGCCAGCAGCAGCATGACAGGGCCTTCTGGAAACACCATATATTTT
>TRBD2|TRBJ2-3|TRBV28|.
CASSLPGLAGRRNTDTQYF
TGTGCCAGCAGTTTACCGGGACTAGCGGGGAGGAGGAACACAGATACGCAGTATTTT
>TRBD1|TRBJ2-7|TRBV6-2/TRBV6-3|.
CASSYPTWDRGIYEQYF
TGTGCCAGCAGTTACCCCACGTGGGACAGGGGGATCTACGAGCAGTACTTC
>.|TRBJ2-7|TRBV5-1|many
CASSLIGTRTRSYEQYF
TGCGCCAGCAGCTTGATCGGCACCCGGACCCGCTCCTACGAGCAGTACTTC
>TRBD2|TRBJ2-1|TRBV12-3/TRBV12-4|.
CASSLASGRGYNEQFF
TGTGCCAGCAGTCTGGCTAGCGGGAGAGGCTACAATGAGCAGTTCTTC
>TRBD1|TRBJ2-7|TRBV10-3|.
CALRDRTSYEQYF
TGTGCCCTCCGGGACAGGACATCCTACGAGCAGTACTTC
>TRBD1|TRBJ1-5|TRBV5-1|.
CASSSKTYRGRPQHF
TGTGCCAGCAGTTCTAAAACCTACAGGGGACGGCCCCAGCATTTT
>.|TRBJ2-7|TRBV30|many
CAWSPAVFNSGTYEQYF
TGTGCCTGGAGTCCGGCAGTTTTTAATAGCGGAACCTACGAGCAGTACTTC
>.|TRBJ2-5|TRBV2|many
CASSGQSSSQETQYF
TGTGCCAGCAGTGGGCAGTCGAGCAGCCAAGAGACCCAGTACTTC
>TRBD1|TRBJ1-4|TRBV18|many
CASSSNTGGSNEKLFF
TGTGCCAGCTCATCCAATACAGGGGGATCTAATGAAAAACTGTTTTTT
>TRBD1|TRBJ1-2|TRBV5-5|few
CASSLRGTGDSMGYTF
TGTGCCAGCAGCTTGCGGGGGACAGGGGACTCTATGGGCTACACCTTC
>.|TRBJ1-3|TRBV15|few
CATSGRQRNTIYF
TGTGCCACCAGCGGAAGACAGCGAAACACCATATATTTT
>TRBD2|TRBJ2-3|TRBV9|few
CASSTRMIAGPTDTQYF
TGTGCCAGCAGCACCCGAATGATAGCGGGACCCACAGATACGCAGTATTTT
>.|TRBJ2-1|TRBV28|many
CASDVGLGYEQFF
TGTGCCTCCGACGTGGGTCTTGGCTATGAGCAGTTCTTC
>.|TRBJ2-5|TRBV4-2|few
CASSQERVGRGQETQYF
TGTGCCAGCAGCCAAGAAAGAGTTGGGCGGGGTCAAGAGACCCAGTACTTC
>TRBD2|TRBJ2-1|TRBV7-9|.
CASSLSLSGAYNEQFF
TGTGCCAGCAGCCTTAGCCTTAGCGGGGCCTACAATGAGCAGTTCTTC
>.|TRBJ1-2|TRBV6-5|many
CASSYSGDNYGYTF
TGTGCCAGCAGTTACTCAGGGGATAACTATGGCTACACCTTC
>TRBD1|TRBJ1-2|TRBV6-2/TRBV6-3|many
CASRPRDRGLHYGYTF
TGTGCCAGCAGGCCCCGGGACAGGGGCCTCCACTATGGCTACACCTTC
>TRBD1|TRBJ2-5|TRBV12-3/TRBV12-4|many
CASRGRGLGETQYF
TGTGCCAGCCGGGGAAGGGGGCTCGGGGAGACCCAGTACTTC
>.|TRBJ1-5|TRBV6-1|.
CASSPMGTGQPQHF
TGTGCCAGCAGTCCTATGGGGACGGGGCAGCCCCAGCATTTT
>.|TRBJ2-1|TRBV5-1|.
CASSLANMAGMDNEQFF
TGCGCCAGCAGCTTGGCTAACATGGCAGGGATGGACAATGAGCAGTTCTTC
>.|TRBJ2-2|TRBV7-2|.
CASSTPTAGNTGELFF
TGTGCCAGCAGCACGCCAACAGCGGGGAACACCGGGGAGCTGTTTTTT
>.|TRBJ2-7|TRBV2|many
CASSELGLQGGYEQYF
TGTGCCAGCAGTGAATTAGGACTTCAGGGAGGCTACGAGCAGTACTTC
>.|TRBJ2-4|TRBV12-3/TRBV12-4|.
CASSLGYSQSPEYF
TGTGCCAGCAGTTTAGGATATAGCCAGTCCCCTGAGTACTTC
>.|TRBJ2-2|TRBV7-9|few
CASSLPQYTGELFF
TGTGCCAGCAGCTTACCACAGTACACCGGGGAGCTGTTTTTT
>TRBD2|TRBJ2-7|TRBV20-1|many
CSARDSTSGGFEQYF
TGCAGTGCTAGAGATTCGACTAGCGGGGGTTTCGAGCAGTACTTC
>.|TRBJ2-3|TRBV6-6|many
CASSYSRQGADTQYF
TGTGCCAGCAGTTACTCTCGGCAGGGTGCGGATACGCAGTATTTT
>.|TRBJ1-1|TRBV3-1|many
CASSPTVSNTEAFF
TGTGCCAGCAGCCCGACAGTTTCAAACACTGAAGCTTTCTTT
>.|TRBJ2-7|TRBV29-1|.
CSVVPRGNSYEQYF
TGCAGCGTTGTCCCCCGGGGGAACTCCTACGAGCAGTACTTC
>.|TRBJ2-3|TRBV12-5|.
CASGPPLTGGIDTQYF
TGTGCTAGTGGTCCTCCTTTGACAGGAGGAATAGATACGCAGTATTTT
>.|TRBJ2-3|TRBV28|many
CASTNPTDTQYF
TGTGCCAGCACCAATCCCACAGATACGCAGTATTTT
>.|TRBJ2-2|TRBV7-2|many
CASSFPNTGELFF
TGTGCCAGCAGCTTCCCTAACACCGGGGAGCTGTTTTTT
>TRBD2|TRBJ2-7|TRBV6-1|.
CASGLAGPLEQYF
TGTGCCAGCGGACTAGCGGGCCCCCTCGAGCAGTACTTC
>.|TRBJ2-2|TRBV24-1|few
CATSDPRPTRSGTGELFF
TGTGCCACCAGTGATCCCCGACCCACTAGATCGGGCACCGGGGAGCTGTTTTTT
>.|TRBJ1-1|TRBV29-1|few
CSTSRDTEAFF
TGCAGCACCTCGCGGGACACTGAAGCTTTCTTT
>.|TRBJ2-5|TRBV11-2|many
CASTRFGGETQYF
TGTGCCAGCACAAGATTTGGGGGAGAGACCCAGTACTTC
>TRBD2|TRBJ2-7|TRBV4-1|.
CASSPGEGFGEQYF
TGCGCCAGCAGCCCTGGGGAGGGATTCGGCGAGCAGTACTTC